This is a list of T cell receptor beta chains from one sample in a study of cytomegalovirus exposure and HLA in healthy donors. Method: immunoSEQ multiplex PCR; TCRdb's copy keeps in-frame clones and lacks some. The sample records 200,000 to 250,000 clones, 70% to 90% being singletons. Sequencing was carried out using PBMCs. These receptors came from a human donor in good health. CDR3s leave out the opening cysteine and the closing phenylalanine or tryptophan.

v_call	j_call	cdr3_aa
TRBV7-9	TRBJ1-4	ASSSQGAKEKLF
TRBV19	TRBJ2-7	ASKGETGTSEQY
TRBV6-1	TRBJ1-2	ASSELVLSFNGYT
TRBV9	TRBJ2-7	ASSGRGSSYEQY
TRBV2	TRBJ1-3	ASSPSRQAGGNTIY
TRBV9	TRBJ2-5	ASSVGTSGIETQY
TRBV7-6	TRBJ2-2	ASSPGTGETGELF
TRBV4-2	TRBJ2-7	ASSDNWILAGEQY
TRBV7-2	TRBJ2-7	ASSSGDYEQY
TRBV5-1	TRBJ2-1	ASSFRREGPPEQF
TRBV6-1	TRBJ2-7	ASVWGQGSAYEQY
TRBV18	TRBJ2-3	ASSPPARTDTQY
TRBV27	TRBJ2-1	ASSSVAGGREQF
TRBV6-4	TRBJ2-5	ASSDLYSDLTGIRLETQY
TRBV19	TRBJ2-2	ASSSRTGSVTGELF
TRBV10-2	TRBJ2-1	ASRESVRSYNEQF
TRBV29-1	TRBJ2-7	SPWGLACYEQY
TRBV18	TRBJ2-1	ASSPPQGAPNEQF
TRBV2	TRBJ2-7	ASIPRGAGVSEQY
TRBV19	TRBJ2-3	ASSPPQGSQDTQY
TRBV7-2	TRBJ1-1	ASSLVGGASTEAF
TRBV28	TRBJ2-1	ASSLTTRDRNEQF
TRBV5-1	TRBJ2-7	ASSFTGQSAYEQY
TRBV28	TRBJ1-1	ASSSALPTAEAF
TRBV7-2	TRBJ2-2	ASSFTRITGELF
TRBV4-1	TRBJ1-5	ASSLSLRGEQPQH
TRBV7-2	TRBJ2-3	ASSSDWSTDTQY
TRBV29-1	TRBJ2-1	SVVRLAGGYNEQF
TRBV5-1	TRBJ2-5	ASSLLGAGVIQETQY
TRBV7-9	TRBJ2-5	AWTGGGPLETQY
TRBV5-1	TRBJ2-7	ASSLTSGSYEQY
TRBV9	TRBJ2-7	ASSVAGGGYEQY
TRBV4-2	TRBJ2-6	ASSQEHAGVSGANVLT
TRBV18	TRBJ2-1	ASSPISGNYNEQF
TRBV6-1	TRBJ2-2	ASRATGHTGELF